The 15 T cell receptor beta chains below were found in one sample sequenced in a study of STAT5B mutations in CD4+ large granular lymphocyte leukemia. TCRdb's table, derived via immunoSEQ multiplex PCR, lists solely in-frame clones and lacks some. The sample holds 34,000 or so clones; around 85% are singletons and the top ten take about 4.5%. The sequencing sample was made of CD4+ T cells from blood buffy coats. These receptors were collected from a human donor in good health.

This clone has a single count. This chain links TRBV6-1 with TRBJ2-1, with 12 bases aligning to TRBD2. The CDR3 totals 13 residues. The V gene end was trimmed by 7 bases and the J gene end by 6 bases; junction bases not matched to a gene: 1. Germline V gene sequence: CDR1 MNHNS, CDR2 SASEGT. For the CDR3, the DNA is TGTGCCAGCAAACTAGCGGGAGGCAATGAGCAGTTCTTC. Amino acid sequence: CASKLAGGNEQFF.

CDR3 amino acids: CASSRRGGPSYEQYF. The CDR3 DNA sequence: TGTGCCAGCAGCCGGCGCGGGGGGCCCTCCTACGAGCAGTACTTC. The chain employs TRBV7-6 and TRBJ2-7; 8 positions match TRBD2. Per germline, CDR1 SGHVS and CDR2 FNYEAQ. The CDR3 is made up of 15 amino acids. V shed 5 bases and J 0 bases; nucleotides not matched to a gene: 6. The full variable domain, with the rest looked up from reference TRBV7-6 and TRBJ2-7, is GAGVSQSPRYKVTKRGQDVALRCDPISGHVSLYWYRQALGQGPEFLTYFNYEAQQDKSGLPNDRFSAERPEGSISTLTIQRTEQRDSAMYRCASSRRGGPSYEQYFGPGTRLTVT.

The chain is built from TRBV18 and TRBJ2-7; D not certain. V lost 2 bases, J lost 2 bases, and 4 bases lay in between. The CDR3 is 12 amino acids. CDR1 is KGHSH, CDR2 LQKENI, per germline. The CDR3: CASSPGAYEQYF. The CDR3 nucleotides are TGTGCCAGCTCACCAGGGGCCTACGAGCAGTACTTC.

V and J are TRBV6-5 and TRBJ1-5; D gene ambiguous. This CDR3 spans 15 amino acids. V dropped 6 bases and J dropped 1 base, with 13 bases sitting between them. Germline lookup yields CDR1 MNHEY and CDR2 SVGAGI. The CDR3 sequence is CASRQTKWSNQPQHF. As DNA, the CDR3 is TGTGCCAGCAGACAAACCAAATGGAGCAATCAGCCCCAGCATTTT.

The chain's CDR3 is CAWSRTTEAFF. The CDR3, as DNA: TGTGCCTGGAGTAGAACTACTGAAGCTTTCTTT. The chain links TRBV30 to TRBJ1-1; D unresolved. Germline assignment: CDR1 GTSNPN and CDR2 SVGIG (reference sequence). The CDR3 runs to 11 residues. Trimming stripped 2 bases from V and 5 bases from J, with 6 bases between.

The gene calls are TRBV6-5 and TRBJ2-1; 9 positions agree with TRBD2. Trimming took 7 bases from V and 8 from J; bases not matched to a gene: 12. The CDR3 sequence is 15 residues long. CDR1 MNHEY and CDR2 SVGAGI come from the germline V gene. The CDR3 sequence: CASISSGLAYDEQFF. As DNA, the CDR3 is TGTGCCAGCATTTCATCGGGACTAGCATATGATGAGCAGTTCTTC.

The chain couples TRBV7-9 to TRBJ2-3, with D possibly TRBD2 on 6 matching bases. The germline V gene encodes CDR1 SEHNR and CDR2 FQNEAQ (reference sequence). Trimming took off 6 bases at V and 1 base at J, with 14 bases between the two ends. This CDR3 has 15 amino acids. CDR3 sequence: CASRDREWGTDTQYF. The CDR3 DNA is TGTGCCAGCAGGGATCGGGAGTGGGGCACAGATACGCAGTATTTT.

The V and J genes are TRBV6-5 and TRBJ2-7; 14 bases line up with TRBD2. Germline-derived CDR1 and CDR2 are MNHEY and SVGAGI. J gave up 4 bases and V 4 bases, and 6 bases lay outside the gene matches. CDR3 length: 16 amino acids. The CDR3: CASSWGTSGSRYEQYF. CDR3 nucleotides: TGTGCCAGCAGTTGGGGGACTAGCGGGAGCCGGTACGAGCAGTACTTC.

This clone occurred once. The CDR3 DNA follows: TGTGCCAGCAGGGGCATCGGAGGTATCGGGTCTAATGAAAAACTGTTTTTT. Translation: CASRGIGGIGSNEKLFF. The chain combines TRBV7-8 with TRBJ1-4; D gene uncertain. With 6 bases removed from V and 3 bases from J, the gap between germline ends came to 20 bases. CDR3 length: 17 residues. From germline, CDR1 is SGHVS and CDR2 FQNEAQ.

The chain combines TRBV11-2 with TRBJ2-7, with 9 positions matching TRBD2. The junction had 5 bases not matched to a gene; V was cut back by 3 bases and J by 5 bases. The CDR3 is 14 amino acids. Per germline, CDR1 SGHAT and CDR2 FQNNGV. The CDR3 region has the DNA TGTGCCAGCAGCTTCCGCGGGAGGGTCCACGAGCAGTACTTC. Amino acids: CASSFRGRVHEQYF.

This rearrangement joins TRBV15 to TRBJ2-2; TRBD2 agrees at 7 bases. V lost 8 bases, J lost 2 bases, and 5 bases stayed unmatched. CDR1 and CDR2 (germline): LNHNV, YYDKDF (reference sequence). This CDR3 has 14 residues. CDR3 coding DNA: TGTGCCACCGCGCGGGGGACCAACACCGGGGAGCTGTTTTTT. This sequence encodes CATARGTNTGELFF.

J is TRBJ2-5 and V is TRBV18; D is unclear. The CDR3 totals 15 residues. Germline V CDR1 and CDR2: KGHSH, LQKENI. V was cut by 1 base and J by 3 bases, with 12 bases left in between. CDR3 in amino acids: CASSPRPDIKETQYF. CDR3 DNA: TGTGCCAGCTCACCACGGCCCGACATTAAAGAGACCCAGTACTTC.

The chain recombines TRBV7-3 with TRBJ2-3; possible D gene TRBD2, 5 bases. CDR1 and CDR2 from the germline V gene are SGHTA and FQGTGA. The V gene lost 4 bases and the J gene lost 1 base, with 9 bases spanning the gap. The CDR3 loop spans 14 amino acids. CDR3 sequence: CASSSGLGTDTQYF. The CDR3 DNA reads as TGTGCCAGCAGCTCCGGACTCGGCACAGATACGCAGTATTTT.

The chain couples TRBV5-1 to TRBJ2-7; 7 nucleotides agree with TRBD2. The CDR3 spans 17 residues. Germline-derived CDR1 and CDR2 are SGHRS and YFSETQ. The junction had 20 bases not matched to a gene; V was cut back by 5 bases and J by 6 bases. Written as DNA, the CDR3 is TGCGCCAGCAGAAATTCGTGGGGGGAGGGCCTGTACGGCGAGCAGTACTTC. Protein product: CASRNSWGEGLYGEQYF.

The chain links TRBV19 to TRBJ2-1, with D possibly being TRBD2 (6 bases). The CDR3 consists of 17 residues. CDR1 and CDR2 (germline): LNHDA, SQIVND (reference sequence). The V end lost 3 bases, the J end lost 3 bases, and 18 bases lay between the germline ends. CDR3 in amino acids: CASSIPGSGLNYNEQFF. CDR3 nucleotides: TGTGCCAGTAGTATCCCGGGGAGCGGGCTCAACTACAATGAGCAGTTCTTC.